This T cell receptor beta chain was sequenced in a study of T cells in Graves' hyperthyroidism and ophthalmopathy. Study in general: It was at initial diagnosis, before any treatment, that peripheral blood was collected. Study results and caveats: A median about 7 months before onset, the model predicted ophthalmopathy. Within blood appeared most thyroid clonotypes that had expanded above 0.001.

This clonotype was seen ten or more times. The antigen is not known. TCR beta CDR3 region amplification was performed from RNA transcripts. The HTBI primer set served for first-round RT-PCR of the TCR CDR3. One entry per CDR3 protein results from TCRdb running MiXCR on the multiplex PCR reads. The table has 750,000 to 950,000 distinct CDR3 sequences, 38% seen once; the top ten hold about 8.9%. CDR3 size: 16 residues. The germline CDR1 and CDR2 sequences are SGHDN and FVKESK. Trimming took 1 base from V and 6 from J, leaving 13 bases between them. Sample: blood. The TCR comes from a young man with Graves' hyperthyroidism. The V gene is TRBV14, the J gene TRBJ1-6, with D unresolved. This CDR3 reads CASSQGIVQLNSPLHF. The CDR3 bases are TGTGCCAGCAGCCAAGGAATAGTTCAACTTAATTCACCCCTCCACTTT.